The clone carrying this T cell receptor beta chain was found a few times. This record belongs to a study of patients and donors after allogeneic stem cell transplantation. From the RT-PCR reads, TCRdb called clonotypes with MiXCR, one entry per CDR3 protein. The data contain around 200,000 distinct CDR3 sequences, 35% to 45% of them seen just once; the ten biggest clones take up around 10%. From germline, CDR1 is SGDLS and CDR2 YYNGEE. This CDR3 has 14 residues. The V end was cut by 4 bases, the J end by 0 bases, with 10 bases between. The sequenced sample consisted of blood, either unsorted or a sorted T cell fraction (not recorded which). The rearrangement uses TRBV9 and TRBJ1-1; D unclear. The sequence was collected from a human donor who was either an allogeneic HSCT recipient or a stem cell or donor lymphocyte infusion donor (not recorded which). It is not recorded whose cells these are; they may come from a transplant donor. The CDR3 sequence is CASSPADMNTEAFF. In DNA, the CDR3 is TGTGCCAGCAGCCCCGCGGATATGAACACTGAAGCTTTCTTT. The full variable domain, rest sourced from reference TRBV9 and TRBJ1-1, is DSGVTQTPKHLITATGQRVTLRCSPRSGDLSVYWYQQSLDQGLQFLIQYYNGEERAKGNILERFSAQQFPDLHSELNLSSLELGDSALYFCASSPADMNTEAFFGQGTRLTVV.